This entry features one T cell receptor beta chain sequence. The repertoire was sequenced with immunoSEQ multiplex PCR; TCRdb's copy has only in-frame clones and lacks some. The sample lists roughly 120,000 clones; roughly 87% were seen once. This sample stems from a study of T cell responses to AZD1222 COVID-19 vaccine. About the study: Second-dose timings of about 4 or about 12 weeks were pooled.

Trimming at V came to 5 bases and at J to 12 bases, leaving 15 bases not matched to a gene. This CDR3 is built from 14 residues. Germline CDR1 MDHEN, CDR2 SYDVKM. Sequencing was performed on peripheral blood, taken on day 0 of AZD1222 vaccination. The sequence was collected from an adult in good health. The V call is TRBV28, the J call TRBJ2-7, with 8 nucleotides matching TRBD1. CDR3 region: CASSGWETGQVLYF. DNA for the CDR3: TGTGCCAGCAGTGGATGGGAGACGGGACAGGTGTTGTACTTC.